This T cell receptor (beta chain) was sequenced for a study of blood T cell repertoires in COVID-19. Turning to the study itself: Specimens from acute and convalescent COVID-19 originated in the United States, Italy and Spain. T cells, B-cell-depleted T cells, or PBMCs provided the cDNA or gDNA that served as material.

V lost 4 bases and J 0 bases, leaving 22 bases between the germline ends. The germline V gene has CDR1 SGHTS and CDR2 YDEGEE. The CDR3 has 19 amino acids. In the original processing: Amplification from reference gene primers served as the basis for estimated nucleated cell counts. Profiled with immunoSEQ multiplex PCR; TCRdb holds only in-frame clones, not every one. That table gives V, J and clone size, and the DNA gave D and trimming. This sample has about 160,000 clones, with around nine tenths found just once. The TCR originated in a woman aged 70 to 79 with COVID-19, enrolled during active disease. Sample: peripheral blood. The chain recombines TRBV5-8 with TRBJ1-4; D perhaps matches TRBD1 (5 bases). The CDR3 loop reads CASSTPAGQAHSTNEKLFF. CDR3 coding DNA: TGTGCCAGCAGCACCCCGGCGGGGCAGGCCCATTCAACTAATGAAAAACTGTTTTTT.